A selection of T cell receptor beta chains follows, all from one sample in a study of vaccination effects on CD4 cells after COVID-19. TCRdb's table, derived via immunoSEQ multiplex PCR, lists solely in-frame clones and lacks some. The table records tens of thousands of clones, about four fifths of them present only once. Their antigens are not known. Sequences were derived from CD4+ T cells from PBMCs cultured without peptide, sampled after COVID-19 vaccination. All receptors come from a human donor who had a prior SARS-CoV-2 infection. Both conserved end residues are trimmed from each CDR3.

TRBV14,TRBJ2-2,ASSHIWSEPGRRNTGELF
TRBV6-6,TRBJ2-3,ASRGIAGHTDTQY
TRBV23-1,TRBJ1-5,AGKGQGRRLQPQH
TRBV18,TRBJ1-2,ASSPPISSGPNYGYT
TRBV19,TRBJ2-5,ASSIESGLRETQY
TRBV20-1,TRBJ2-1,SAPLYNEQF
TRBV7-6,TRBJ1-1,ASSLNGGGQTEAF
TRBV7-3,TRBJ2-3,ASSLFPGADTQY
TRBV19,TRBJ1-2,ASSRAGLGYGYT
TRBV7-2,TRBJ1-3,ASSLITDSWSWGNTIY
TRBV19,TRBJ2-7,ASSRTRQTYEQY
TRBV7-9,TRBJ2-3,ASSRKRGGPDTQY
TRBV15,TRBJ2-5,ATSRAPGLAGGLQETQY
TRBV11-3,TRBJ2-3,ASSQQGTDTQY
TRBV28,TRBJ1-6,ASSLFVGDTGNSPLH
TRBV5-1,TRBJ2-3,ASSPILVNTDTQY
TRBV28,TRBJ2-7,ASSTPYKPHYEQY
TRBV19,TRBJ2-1,ASRKLAGGSYNEQF
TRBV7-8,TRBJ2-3,ASSLASKRDTQY
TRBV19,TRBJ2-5,ASRRLAGEPQETQY
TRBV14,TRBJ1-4,ASSAMTGALNEKLF
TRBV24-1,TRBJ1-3,ATQSTGTGNTIY
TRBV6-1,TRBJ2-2,ASSEGQLTGELF
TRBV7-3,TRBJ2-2,ASSTRTGGTGELF
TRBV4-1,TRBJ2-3,ASSQSASGGADTQY
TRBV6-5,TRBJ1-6,ASSQTGGSPLH
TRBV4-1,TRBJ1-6,ASSQRDGNSPLH
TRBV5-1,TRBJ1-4,ASSSGQARGEKLF
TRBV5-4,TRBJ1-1,ASSVDRLNTEAF
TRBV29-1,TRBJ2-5,SVDWQGQTQY
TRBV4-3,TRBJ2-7,ASSQRWSGDTHEQY
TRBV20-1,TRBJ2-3,SARDRDTQY
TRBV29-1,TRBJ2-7,SVPGGPYEQY
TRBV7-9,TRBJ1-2,ASSPRQGNYGYT
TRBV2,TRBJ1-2,ASMGTGNYGYT
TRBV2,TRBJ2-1,ATSSGINNEQF
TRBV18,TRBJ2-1,ASSPSLAGGGTLPYNEQF
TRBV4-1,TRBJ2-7,ASSQEGGPLGEQY
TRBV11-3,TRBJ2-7,ASSRSGPSYEQY
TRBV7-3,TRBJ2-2,ASRRTLDALNTGELF
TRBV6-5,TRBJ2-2,ASSSGQGATGELF
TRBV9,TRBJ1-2,ASSLDSYTGGYT
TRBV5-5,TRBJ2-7,ASSPFEGLGYEQY
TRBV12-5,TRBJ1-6,ASGLVWGAGGLTSPLH
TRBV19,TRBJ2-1,ASRTSGGRDNEQF
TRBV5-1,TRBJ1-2,ASSLNRVGYT
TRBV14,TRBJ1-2,ASSPTGIYGYT
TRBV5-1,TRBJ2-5,ASSLGLAGRLSARQETQY
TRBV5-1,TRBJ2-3,ASSGPDSSSTDTQY
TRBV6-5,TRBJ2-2,ASSTTNTGELF
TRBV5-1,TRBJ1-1,ASSSDRAVTEAF